This T cell receptor (beta chain) was sequenced in a study of cytomegalovirus exposure and HLA in healthy donors. Trimming pared 4 bases from V and 2 bases from J, leaving 16 bases between. The CDR3 covers 16 residues. Germline CDR1 reads KGHSH; CDR2 reads LQKENI. With 60 Vbeta and 13 Jbeta primers, the PCR was carried out. The data were produced by immunoSEQ multiplex PCR, yet TCRdb's version contains in-frame clones alone and is incomplete. The data show 150,000 to 200,000 clones, 70% to 90% seen once. The TCR comes from a man aged 18 to 29 in good health and CMV-seropositive. The chain combines TRBV18 with TRBJ2-3, with TRBD1 as a possible D gene (6 bases). Sequencing was done on a sample of PBMCs. The CDR3 DNA reads TGTGCCAGCTCACTTCTCGGACAGCGCTCCACAGATACGCAGTATTTT. The encoded protein is CASSLLGQRSTDTQYF.